This T cell receptor beta chain stems from a study of blood T cell repertoires in COVID-19. In germline, CDR1 is LGHDT, CDR2 YNNKEL (reference sequence). The CDR3 totals 15 residues. Trimming removed 4 bases at V and 0 bases at J, with 12 bases between. Sequencing used immunoSEQ multiplex PCR; TCRdb keeps in-frame clones, though not all of them. This table has about 62,000 clones, around 87% appearing once. Sequenced: peripheral blood. The receptor was isolated from a woman aged 55 to 70 with COVID-19, enrolled during active disease. The V and J genes are TRBV3-1 (or the pseudogene TRBV3-2) and TRBJ2-5, with D unclear. In DNA form, the CDR3 reads TGTGCCAGCAGCCGGGCGACATTGTACCAAGAGACCCAGTACTTC. Protein product: CASSRATLYQETQYF.